These 13 T cell receptor beta chains were sequenced from one sample in a study of metastatic and nonmetastatic thyroid tumors. TCRdb re-called clones from the PCR reads using MiXCR. The repertoire holds roughly 20,000 clones, 28% seen once, with 12% to 15% in the top ten. All patients were untreated before thyroid surgery. The specimen sequenced was tumor tissue. The origin of the receptors is a male donor with papillary thyroid cancer or a benign thyroid nodule (not recorded which). Some clones in this sample may be carry-over from other donors' samples.

By share, this clone counts as medium-sized. The rearrangement links TRBV7-3 to TRBJ2-6; 8 nucleotides agree with TRBD1. Germline CDR1 SGHTA, CDR2 FQGTGA. CDR3 length: 18 amino acids. V lost 5 bases and J lost 1; bases outside the gene matches: 10. This CDR3 reads CASSLKTGDQSGANVLTF. The CDR3 DNA reads as TGTGCCAGCAGCCTCAAGACAGGGGATCAGTCTGGGGCCAACGTCCTGACTTTC.

The chain recombines TRBV19 with TRBJ1-5; 7 bases map to TRBD1. V was pared by 6 bases and J by 1 base, with 3 bases of the junction left unmatched. The CDR3 sequence is 14 residues long. Looked up from germline, CDR1 is LNHDA and CDR2 is SQIVND (reference sequence). The CDR3 nucleotides are TGTGCCAGTAGCCCGACAGGGAGCAATCAGCCCCAGCATTTT. Its protein product is CASSPTGSNQPQHF.

The chain recombines TRBV19 with TRBJ2-3; the match to TRBD2 covers 7 bases. This CDR3 has 15 amino acids. Germline CDR1 LNHDA, CDR2 SQIVND (reference sequence). The V and J ends lost 4 bases and 1 base, in that order; junction bases with no gene match: 5. The CDR3 DNA sequence: TGTGCCAGTAGTACGCAAGCGGGACGCACAGATACGCAGTATTTT. Residues: CASSTQAGRTDTQYF.

This rearrangement joins TRBV20-1 to TRBJ2-7; no clear D. The CDR3 consists of 15 residues. Trimming took 0 bases from V and 3 from J, leaving 15 bases between them. From germline, CDR1 is DFQATT and CDR2 SNEGSKA (reference sequence). In nucleotides, the CDR3 is TGCAGTGCTAGAGAGGTAGGCAGGCCATACTACGAGCAGTACTTC. Translating gives CSAREVGRPYYEQYF.

V and J are TRBV2 and TRBJ1-1, with D tentatively TRBD1 (5 bases). Trimming pared 7 bases from V and 6 bases from J, leaving 18 bases between. Per the germline V gene, CDR1 is SNHLY and CDR2 is FYNNEI. The CDR3 has 14 amino acids. The CDR3 spells CASIPGTGVAEAFF. CDR3 in DNA: TGTGCCAGCATTCCTGGGACCGGCGTCGCTGAAGCTTTCTTT.

This clone is classed as medium-sized (0.01 to 0.1%). This rearrangement joins TRBV19 to TRBJ1-2; D unclear. This CDR3 is 13 amino acids long. In germline, CDR1 is LNHDA, CDR2 SQIVND (reference sequence). V gave up 7 bases and J gave up 1 base, with 10 bases separating them. The CDR3 is CASTHHNNYGYTF. The DNA for the CDR3 is TGTGCCAGTACCCACCACAATAACTATGGCTACACCTTC. Based on the CDR3 plus reference TRBV19 and TRBJ1-2, the full variable domain is DGGITQSPKYLFRKEGQNVTLSCEQNLNHDAMYWYRQDPGQGLRLIYYSQIVNDFQKGDIAEGYSVSREKKESFPLTVTSAQKNPTAFYLCASTHHNNYGYTFGSGTRLTVV.

V is TRBV4-2 and J is TRBJ2-7; maybe TRBD1 (5 bases). The CDR3 totals 14 residues. CDR1 is LGHNA, CDR2 YNFKEQ, per germline. V lost 1 base to trimming and J lost 5 bases, with 12 bases between them. The CDR3 region has the DNA TGTGCCAGCAGCCAAGGGGAACAGGTTGACGAGCAGTACTTC. Translated, it gives CASSQGEQVDEQYF.

This clone was observed at least ten times. CDR3 nucleotide sequence: TGTGCCAGCAGCCAAAGGACAGGGGCGAACACCGGGGAGCTGTTTTTT. Its protein is CASSQRTGANTGELFF. The chain combines TRBV4-2 with TRBJ2-2, with TRBD1 identical over 9 bases. V lost 2 bases to trimming and J lost 0 bases; unmatched junction nucleotides: 1. The CDR3 covers 16 residues. In germline, CDR1 is LGHNA, CDR2 YNFKEQ.

This clone was seen more than once but under ten times. V is TRBV20-1 and J is TRBJ2-3; D could derive from TRBD1 or TRBD2 (6 bases each). The CDR3 totals 15 residues. The germline V and J ends were trimmed by 3 bases and 6 bases, with 19 bases remaining between them. CDR1 and CDR2 (germline): DFQATT, SNEGSKA (reference sequence). The CDR3 DNA reads as TGCAGTGCTAGGGCGGAGGGGGGTGAAAGTGATACGCAGTATTTT. This codes for CSARAEGGESDTQYF.

V usage is TRBV28 and J usage is TRBJ1-5; 8 positions agree with TRBD1. Losses at the gene ends were 5 bases for V and 3 bases for J; bases not matched to a gene: 9. This CDR3 is 16 amino acids long. Per germline, CDR1 MDHEN and CDR2 SYDVKM. The CDR3 here is CASSQTRTGYNQPQHF. CDR3 DNA sequence: TGTGCCAGCAGTCAAACCAGGACAGGGTACAATCAGCCCCAGCATTTT.

In the case of this clone: One junction end does not reproduce the germline sequence, and a read error may be involved. This sample includes further DNA sequences coding for the same CDR3. The CDR3 region has the DNA TGCGCCAGCAGTGACGGAGCGGGGGGCACAGATACGCAGTATTTT. Translated, it gives CASSDGAGGTDTQYF. This sequence joins TRBV6-4 and TRBJ2-3; 8 bases line up with TRBD2. This CDR3 is built from 15 residues. Germline assignment: CDR1 MRHNA and CDR2 SNTAGT.

This clone has more than one count but fewer than ten. The rearrangement links TRBV20-1 to TRBJ2-5; D not certain. The CDR3 runs to 12 residues. Between the trimmed V and J ends, which lost 3 bases and 1 base, there was a span of 6 bases. Germline lookup yields CDR1 DFQATT and CDR2 SNEGSKA (reference sequence). The CDR3, as DNA: TGCAGTGCTAGGGCAGCCCAAGAGACCCAGTACTTC. As protein: CSARAAQETQYF.

This clone appeared a few times. The rearrangement joins TRBV2 to TRBJ1-3; 8 bases map to TRBD1. The ends lost 7 bases at V and 4 bases at J; junction bases unmatched: 9. The germline V gene encodes CDR1 SNHLY and CDR2 FYNNEI. The length of the CDR3 is 15 residues. The CDR3 region is CASTRTRQGGNTIYF. CDR3 DNA: TGTGCCAGCACCCGAACCCGACAGGGGGGAAACACCATATATTTT.